This T cell receptor (beta chain) appears in the sequencing data of a study of T cell repertoires in cytomegalovirus infection. Germline CDR1 SGHVS, CDR2 FNYEAQ. Trimming shortened V by 1 base and J by 6 bases, and 10 bases separated the two germline ends. The CDR3 consists of 13 residues. TCRdb passed the reads through MiXCR, listing each CDR3 protein once. Found here are about 160,000 distinct CDR3 sequences, about 15% of them singletons; the top ten hold approximately 18%. Sequencing was done on a sample of CD8+ T cells from PBMCs. The rearrangement uses TRBV7-6 and TRBJ2-7; the D is unclear. This receptor was identified in a human donor in good health (CMV status not recorded). Some clones in this sample may be carry-over from other donors' samples. The CDR3 spells CASSLDWASEQYF. CDR3 coding DNA: TGTGCCAGCAGCTTAGACTGGGCAAGCGAGCAGTACTTC.